The 25 T cell receptor beta chains below were found in one sample sequenced in a study of blood T cells in healthy people across ages. Combining a sample-barcoded 5' primer with a J-beta primer mix, a second PCR ran for roughly 7 to 11 cycles. MiXCR, run by TCRdb on the 5' RACE reads, gives a single entry per CDR3 protein. The profile covers 700,000 or so distinct CDR3 sequences, with roughly two fifths appearing a single time and about 30% taken by the ten largest. Sequenced input: blood. The receptors stem from a man of 80 years or more in good health.

A word on this clonotype: A single base separates this from a much larger clone, so it may be a read error. The chain carries TRBV4-2 and TRBJ1-1, with 8 bases identical to TRBD1. Germline V gives CDR1 LGHNA, CDR2 YNFKEQ. The CDR3 length is 19 residues. CDR3 nucleotides: TGTGCCTGCAGCCCAGCCCCAGGACAGGGAAAAAAAATGAACACTGAAGCTTTCTTT. Translation gives CACSPAPGQGKKMNTEAFF.

The chain employs TRBV2 and TRBJ2-7; D might be TRBD1 or TRBD2, each matching 5 bases. The ends were cut back, 6 bases at V and 3 bases at J, with 12 bases in the middle. This CDR3 contains 13 residues. Germline values: CDR1 SNHLY, CDR2 FYNNEI. DNA of the CDR3: TGTGCCAGCAGGATCCGGGACGGCTACGAGCAGTACTTC. Residues: CASRIRDGYEQYF. The full variable domain, completed using reference TRBV2 and TRBJ2-7, is EPEVTQTPSHQVTQMGQEVILRCVPISNHLYFYWYRQILGQKVEFLVSFYNNEISEKSEIFDDQFSVERPDGSNFTLKIRSTKLEDSAMYFCASRIRDGYEQYFGPGTRLTVT.

In its sample, this clonotype was seen many times. This rearrangement joins TRBV9 to TRBJ2-3; the D is unclear. The CDR3 spans 15 residues. Germline lookup yields CDR1 SGDLS and CDR2 YYNGEE. V dropped 0 bases and J dropped 6 bases, with 14 bases sitting between them. CDR3 in amino acids: CASSVETAGSDTQYF. The CDR3 bases are TGTGCCAGCAGCGTAGAAACCGCTGGCTCCGATACGCAGTATTTT.

This clonotype was detected a few times. V is TRBV5-1 and J is TRBJ2-1; 8 positions agree with TRBD1. This CDR3 contains 15 residues. Germline CDR1 and CDR2: SGHRS and YFSETQ. After removal of 1 base from V and 4 bases from J, the junction contained 4 bases not matched to a gene. For the CDR3, the DNA is TGCGCCAGCAGCTTGTGGCAGGGGGCTTACAATGAGCAGTTCTTC. Its translation: CASSLWQGAYNEQFF.

The chain uses TRBV27 and TRBJ2-7, with 7 nucleotides matching TRBD1. This CDR3 has 14 residues. Germline V lookup: CDR1 MNHEY, CDR2 SMNVEV (reference sequence). Trimming at V came to 6 bases and at J to 1 base, leaving 6 bases not matched to a gene. The chain's CDR3 is CASRDRVGSYEQYF. The CDR3 coding sequence is TGTGCCAGCAGAGACAGGGTTGGGTCCTACGAGCAGTACTTC.

V usage is TRBV7-2 and J usage is TRBJ2-1, with D possibly being TRBD2 (6 bases). V lost 5 bases and J lost 10, with 18 bases in between. This CDR3 is 14 amino acids long. CDR1 and CDR2 from the germline V gene are SGHTA and FQGNSA. The CDR3 sequence is CASSVGGISYEQFF. CDR3 DNA sequence: TGTGCCAGCAGCGTAGGAGGGATTTCCTACGAGCAGTTCTTC.

Note on this clonotype: This sequence may be a read error, since a much larger clone differs from it by one base. In DNA, the CDR3 is TGCAGCGTTGACGGACTAGCGGGAAGAGTGGGCAATGAGCAGTACTTC. It translates to CSVDGLAGRVGNEQYF. The chain carries TRBV29-1 and TRBJ2-1, with 12 nucleotides matching TRBD2. Near its end, the DNA agrees better with TRBJ2-7, so the J call may be wrong. Germline V gene sequence: CDR1 SQVTM, CDR2 ANQGSEA. The CDR3 contains 16 residues.

This clonotype was seen only a few times. The V call is TRBV9, the J call TRBJ2-3; D might be TRBD1 (6 bases). The CDR3 totals 16 residues. V gave up 4 bases and J gave up 2 bases, with 17 bases separating them. CDR1 and CDR2 (germline): SGDLS, YYNGEE. In DNA, the CDR3 is TGTGCCAGCAGCCACCAGACAGGACGTACCACAGATACGCAGTATTTT. Its translation: CASSHQTGRTTDTQYF. Looking up the rest from reference TRBV9 and TRBJ2-3 gives the full variable domain: DSGVTQTPKHLITATGQRVTLRCSPRSGDLSVYWYQQSLDQGLQFLIQYYNGEERAKGNILERFSAQQFPDLHSELNLSSLELGDSALYFCASSHQTGRTTDTQYFGPGTRLTVL.

The rearrangement joins TRBV28 to TRBJ1-4; D is ambiguous. CDR3 length: 17 amino acids. Per germline, CDR1 MDHEN and CDR2 SYDVKM. With 7 bases removed from V and 0 bases from J, the gap between germline ends came to 18 bases. The CDR3 reads CASNPTSHSATNEKLFF. CDR3 sequence (DNA): TGTGCCAGCAACCCGACATCTCACAGCGCAACTAATGAAAAACTGTTTTTT.

The V gene is TRBV6-2 or TRBV6-3, the J gene TRBJ2-7; the D gene is possibly TRBD2 (5 bases). The J call may be faulty, since TRBJ2-5 better matches the DNA end. The CDR3 sequence is 14 residues long. CDR1 MNHEY and CDR2 SVGEGT come from the germline V gene. This CDR3 reads CASSYGFGRETQYF. The CDR3 region has the DNA TGTGCCAGCAGTTACGGGTTTGGGAGAGAGACCCAGTACTTC.

This clonotype was counted once. This chain uses TRBV24-1 with TRBJ1-2, with TRBD1 matching 8 bases. The CDR3 consists of 15 residues. Germline assignment: CDR1 KGHDR and CDR2 SFDVKD. Germline trimming cut 2 bases from V and 6 bases from J; bases unmatched to any gene: 7. The CDR3 DNA reads as TGTGCCACCAGTGATTCCAGGGGGCGCAGCAATGGCTACACCTTC. Translated, it gives CATSDSRGRSNGYTF.

The chain carries TRBV5-1 and TRBJ1-2; 7 bases line up with TRBD1. Trimming at V came to 0 bases and at J to 3 bases, leaving 14 bases not matched to a gene. The CDR3 sequence is 18 residues long. CDR1 and CDR2 from the germline V gene are SGHRS and YFSETQ. CDR3 loop: CASSLGQGGSFPDYGYTF. The CDR3 nucleotides are TGCGCCAGCAGCTTGGGGCAGGGGGGAAGCTTCCCCGACTATGGCTACACCTTC.

This clonotype was observed a few times. The chain joins TRBV7-9 to TRBJ1-1; tentative D call: TRBD1 (5 bases). The CDR3 is 15 residues long. The V and J ends lost 0 bases and 2 bases respectively, with 10 bases between them. Germline V CDR1 and CDR2: SEHNR, FQNEAQ (reference sequence). This CDR3 reads CASSLAVGANTEAFF. As DNA, the CDR3 is TGTGCCAGCAGCTTAGCGGTAGGGGCAAACACTGAAGCTTTCTTT.

This rearrangement joins TRBV5-6 to TRBJ1-2, with TRBD1 matching over 9 bases. Germline CDR1 reads SGHDT; CDR2 reads YYEEEE. There are 18 residues in the CDR3. Trimming at V came to 0 bases and at J to 4 bases, leaving 13 bases not matched to a gene. CDR3 in amino acids: CASSLVGTRDRDFYGYTF. As DNA, the CDR3 is TGTGCCAGCAGCTTGGTGGGGACCCGGGACAGGGATTTCTATGGCTACACCTTC.

This clonotype was counted only a few times. A read error may explain this, as a much larger clone is one base away. V usage is TRBV5-1 and J usage is TRBJ2-1; TRBD2 might be the D (5 bases). Trimming took off 4 bases at V and 4 bases at J, with 12 bases between the two ends. This CDR3 has 14 amino acids. Germline V CDR1 and CDR2: SGHRS, YFSETQ. This CDR3 reads CASSAWSGYNEQFF. CDR3 sequence (DNA): TGCGCCAGCAGCGCCTGGAGCGGATACAATGAGCAGTTCTTC.

The rearrangement uses TRBV11-2 and TRBJ2-1; 9 nucleotides line up with TRBD2. CDR1 and CDR2 from the germline V gene are SGHAT and FQNNGV. The CDR3 totals 15 residues. V shed 1 base and J 9 bases; nucleotides not matched to a gene: 7. CDR3 sequence: CASSLAGLASGEQFF. In DNA, the CDR3 is TGTGCCAGCAGCTTAGCTGGACTAGCGTCGGGTGAGCAGTTCTTC.

This clonotype was seen a few times. V gene TRBV12-3 or TRBV12-4 combines with J gene TRBJ2-3; D is unclear. The V end was cut by 2 bases, the J end by 4 bases, with 13 bases between. This CDR3 contains 15 residues. CDR3 region: CASSLKGISADTQYF. For the CDR3, the DNA is TGTGCCAGCAGTTTAAAGGGTATTAGTGCAGATACGCAGTATTTT.

Many counts were recorded for this clonotype. The chain carries TRBV29-1 and TRBJ1-4; TRBD1 aligns across 7 bases. CDR1 and CDR2 (germline): SQVTM, ANQGSEA. The CDR3 is made up of 15 amino acids. After removal of 6 bases from V and 3 bases from J, the junction contained 10 bases not matched to a gene. The CDR3 DNA is TGCAGCGTCGGGGTTGACAGGGCACCTAATGAAAAACTGTTTTTT. The encoded protein is CSVGVDRAPNEKLFF. Together with reference TRBV29-1 and TRBJ1-4, the CDR3 gives the full variable domain: SAVISQKPSRDICQRGTSLTIQCQVDSQVTMMFWYRQQPGQSLTLIATANQGSEATYESGFVIDKFPISRPNLTFSTLTVSNMSPEDSSIYLCSVGVDRAPNEKLFFGSGTQLSVL.

This clonotype showed up just a few times. The rearrangement joins TRBV28 to TRBJ2-5; TRBD2 matches at 7 bases. In germline, CDR1 is MDHEN, CDR2 SYDVKM. The CDR3 is 15 residues long. V shed 3 bases and J 5 bases; nucleotides not matched to a gene: 9. CDR3 DNA sequence: TGTGCCAGCAGTTTCGGCGGGAGAGAGGTGGAGACCCAGTACTTC. It specifies CASSFGGREVETQYF. The variable domain in full, with the rest retrieved from reference TRBV28 and TRBJ2-5, is DVKVTQSSRYLVKRTGEKVFLECVQDMDHENMFWYRQDPGLGLRLIYFSYDVKMKEKGDIPEGYSVSREKKERFSLILESASTNQTSMYLCASSFGGREVETQYFGPGTRLLVL.

Remarks on this clonotype: With a much larger clone just one base away, this may be a read error. The chain uses TRBV11-2 and TRBJ2-1, with D hard to call. The germline V gene encodes CDR1 SGHAT and CDR2 FQNNGV. This CDR3 has 15 residues. This CDR3 reads CASSLASVSYNEQCF. CDR3 DNA sequence: TGTGCCAGCAGCTTAGCGTCAGTTTCCTACAATGAGCAGTGCTTC.

At least ten counts were recorded for this clonotype. In nucleotides, the CDR3 is TGTGCCAGCAGCTTAATTGCAACAGATACGCAGTATTTT. The encoded protein is CASSLIATDTQYF. The chain employs TRBV7-2 and TRBJ2-3; unclear D gene. Germline V gives CDR1 SGHTA, CDR2 FQGNSA. Trimming stripped 2 bases from V and 3 bases from J, with 6 bases between. The CDR3 contains 13 residues.

This clonotype was seen many times. The V call is TRBV7-6, the J call TRBJ2-7, with 7 bases lining up with TRBD1. The V gene end was trimmed by 1 base and the J gene end by 2 bases; junction bases not matched to a gene: 2. The CDR3 extends over 14 amino acids. Germline assignment: CDR1 SGHVS and CDR2 FNYEAQ. CDR3 sequence: CASSLVQGAYEQYF. Here the CDR3 DNA reads TGTGCCAGCAGCTTAGTGCAGGGGGCCTACGAGCAGTACTTC.

This clonotype was counted a few times. This sequence joins TRBV20-1 and TRBJ2-5; D is ambiguous. Trimming left V 0 bases short and J 5 bases short, with 10 bases between. This CDR3 has 13 residues. Germline V gene data show CDR1 as DFQATT and CDR2 as SNEGSKA (reference sequence). The CDR3 DNA sequence: TGCAGTGCTAGAGATAATAGACGGGAGACCCAGTACTTC. Amino acids: CSARDNRRETQYF.

This chain joins TRBV7-2 and TRBJ1-5, with TRBD1 as a possible D gene (5 bases). This CDR3 contains 15 residues. Germline CDR1 SGHTA, CDR2 FQGNSA. The ends were cut back, 1 base at V and 7 bases at J, with 14 bases in the middle. CDR3 coding DNA: TGTGCCAGCAGCTTAGAGCAGGGAGCAGGGCAGCCCCAGCATTTT. This codes for CASSLEQGAGQPQHF.

The table lists this clonotype with many counts. The rearrangement joins TRBV6-1 to TRBJ2-6; D is uncertain. V was clipped by 2 bases and J by 2 bases, with 10 bases between them. The CDR3 spans 16 residues. Per the germline V gene, CDR1 is MNHNS and CDR2 is SASEGT. CDR3 in amino acids: CASSEQVLTGANVLTF. The DNA for the CDR3 is TGTGCCAGCAGTGAACAGGTTCTTACTGGGGCCAACGTCCTGACTTTC.